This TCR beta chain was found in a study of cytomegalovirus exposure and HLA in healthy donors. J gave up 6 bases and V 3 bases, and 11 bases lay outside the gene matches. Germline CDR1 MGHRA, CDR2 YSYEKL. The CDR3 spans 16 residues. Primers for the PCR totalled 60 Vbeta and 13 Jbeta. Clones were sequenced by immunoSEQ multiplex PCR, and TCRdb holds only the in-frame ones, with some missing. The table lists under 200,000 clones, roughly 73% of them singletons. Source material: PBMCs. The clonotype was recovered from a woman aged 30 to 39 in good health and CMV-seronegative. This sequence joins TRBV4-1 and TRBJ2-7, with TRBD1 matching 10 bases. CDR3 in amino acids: CASSHWGGTGAREQYF. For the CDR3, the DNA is TGCGCCAGCAGCCACTGGGGAGGGACAGGGGCACGCGAGCAGTACTTC.